Below, 21 T cell receptor beta chains from the same sample are listed, as sequenced in a study of blood T cells in healthy people across ages. Next came a second PCR, run for about 7 to 12 cycles, which used a sample-barcoded 5' primer along with a J-beta primer mix. TCRdb reanalysed the 5' RACE reads using MiXCR and keeps one entry per CDR3 protein. The sample lists some 900,000 distinct CDR3 sequences; around 46% were seen once. The specimen was blood. The receptors here all came from a man aged 25-45 years in good health.

This chain uses TRBV11-3 with TRBJ1-2; a possible D gene is TRBD1 (5 bases). V was cut by 5 bases and J by 1 base, with 17 bases left in between. Germline-derived CDR1 and CDR2 are SGHNT and YENEEA. The CDR3 contains 16 residues. CDR3 loop: CASSPSGQIYNYGYTF. CDR3 DNA: TGTGCCAGCAGCCCATCAGGACAAATTTATAACTATGGCTACACCTTC.

This clonotype appeared a single time. This sequence joins TRBV27 and TRBJ2-5; 7 positions match TRBD1. The CDR3 has 13 amino acids. Trimming cost V 11 bases and J 0 bases; bases outside gene matches: 6. Germline V gene lookup returns CDR1 MNHEY and CDR2 SMNVEV (reference sequence). DNA for the CDR3: TGTGCCGCAAAGGGACAGCACCAAGAGACCCAGTACTTC. Translating it yields CAAKGQHQETQYF.

This CDR3 reads CASSQSLAGGRDNEQFF. The DNA of the CDR3 is TGTGCCAGCAGCCAATCACTAGCGGGGGGGCGCGACAATGAGCAGTTCTTC. V and J are TRBV3-1 and TRBJ2-1, with TRBD2 identical over 13 bases. The CDR3 contains 17 residues. Germline CDR1 LGHDT, CDR2 YNNKEL (reference sequence). V shed 2 bases and J 5 bases; nucleotides not matched to a gene: 6.

The chain carries TRBV6-5 and TRBJ1-4; tentative D call: TRBD1 (6 bases). Germline values: CDR1 MNHEY, CDR2 SVGAGI. The length of the CDR3 is 14 residues. The V and J ends lost 6 bases and 0 bases respectively, with 8 bases between them. CDR3 nucleotide sequence: TGTGCCAGCAGAGGGACAACAACTAATGAAAAACTGTTTTTT. Translation: CASRGTTTNEKLFF.

The J gene is TRBJ2-5, the V gene TRBV10-3, with a weak D call TRBD1 (6 bases). The end of the DNA is better explained by TRBJ2-7, so the J call may be wrong. The CDR3 has 16 amino acids. CDR1 is ENHRY and CDR2 is SYGVKD in the germline V gene. CDR3 loop: CAISESTEDSTHEQYF. Written as DNA, the CDR3 is TGTGCCATCAGTGAGTCGACTGAGGACAGTACGCACGAGCAGTACTTC.

The J gene is TRBJ1-2, the V gene TRBV13; D perhaps matches TRBD1 (6 bases). CDR1 PRHDT and CDR2 FYEKMQ come from the germline V gene (reference sequence). The CDR3 contains 14 residues. V lost 3 bases and J lost 4, with 12 bases in between. CDR3 sequence reads: CASSLRGSSYGYTF. CDR3 sequence (DNA): TGTGCCAGCAGCTTGAGGGGGAGTTCCTATGGCTACACCTTC.

This sequence joins TRBV20-1 and TRBJ2-2, with D maybe TRBD2 (5 bases). Trimming took 5 bases from V and 7 from J, leaving 8 bases between them. This CDR3 comprises 11 residues. Germline-derived CDR1 and CDR2 are DFQATT and SNEGSKA (reference sequence). This CDR3 is CSAPRDGELFF. CDR3 DNA sequence: TGCAGTGCTCCGAGGGACGGGGAGCTGTTTTTT.

As for this clonotype: A junction end diverges from the germline sequence, so it may reflect a read error. CDR3 sequence: CASGLGTAGGEKLFF. Here the CDR3 DNA reads TGCGCCAGCGGCTTGGGGACGGCGGGAGGGGAAAAACTGTTTTTT. The V gene is TRBV5-1, the J gene TRBJ1-4, with D possibly being TRBD1 (5 bases). The CDR3 has 15 residues. Looked up from germline, CDR1 is SGHRS and CDR2 is YFSETQ. Looking up the rest from reference TRBV5-1 and TRBJ1-4 gives the full variable domain: KAGVTQTPRYLIKTRGQQVTLSCSPISGHRSVSWYQQTPGQGLQFLFEYFSETQRNKGNFPGRFSGRQFSNSRSEMNVSTLELGDSALYLCASGLGTAGGEKLFFGSGTQLSVL.

The V call is TRBV7-9, the J call TRBJ1-4, with 9 bases identical to TRBD1. J was trimmed by 0 bases and V by 6 bases; bases with no gene match: 2. This CDR3 spans 15 amino acids. The germline gives CDR1 SEHNR, CDR2 FQNEAQ (reference sequence). The CDR3 spells CASSWDRATNEKLFF. The CDR3 DNA reads as TGTGCCAGCAGTTGGGACAGGGCAACTAATGAAAAACTGTTTTTT.

This chain links TRBV4-1 with TRBJ2-3; TRBD2 matches at 7 bases. Per germline, CDR1 MGHRA and CDR2 YSYEKL. J was trimmed by 2 bases and V by 4 bases; bases with no gene match: 6. This CDR3 is built from 15 residues. The CDR3 reads CASSPERGPTDTQYF. The CDR3 DNA reads as TGCGCCAGCAGCCCAGAGCGGGGACCCACAGATACGCAGTATTTT.

The V gene is TRBV18, the J gene TRBJ1-3, with 8 bases matching TRBD1. CDR3 size: 17 residues. Unmatched junction bases numbered 6, after V lost 2 bases and J lost 0 bases. Germline V CDR1 and CDR2: KGHSH, LQKENI. DNA for the CDR3: TGTGCCAGCTCACCATCCGGGACAGGCGGCTCTGGAAACACCATATATTTT. This codes for CASSPSGTGGSGNTIYF.

This clonotype was detected many times. This chain joins TRBV12-3 or TRBV12-4 and TRBJ1-2; D not certain. This CDR3 comprises 12 residues. Trimming pared 6 bases from V and 1 base from J, leaving 6 bases between. The DNA of the CDR3 is TGTGCCAGCAGCCCCGATAACTATGGCTACACCTTC. It translates to CASSPDNYGYTF.

This clonotype was seen more than once but under ten times. The chain is built from TRBV5-1 and TRBJ2-2; D is uncertain. Germline-derived CDR1 and CDR2 are SGHRS and YFSETQ. Trimming took 1 base from V and 0 from J, leaving 10 bases between them. The CDR3 contains 16 residues. CDR3 DNA: TGCGCCAGCAGCTTGAATATTGGGCCGAACACCGGGGAGCTGTTTTTT. It specifies CASSLNIGPNTGELFF.

The chain links TRBV19 to TRBJ2-7, with a tentative D call TRBD2 (6 bases). Looked up from germline, CDR1 is LNHDA and CDR2 is SQIVND (reference sequence). Deletions cut 6 bases from V and 0 bases from J, with 12 bases between. The CDR3 has 14 amino acids. The CDR3 is CASRRDGLSYEQYF. CDR3 DNA sequence: TGTGCCAGTAGGCGGGACGGACTCTCCTACGAGCAGTACTTC.

This clonotype was detected a few times. This chain uses TRBV7-2 with TRBJ2-7; 8 positions agree with TRBD1. Germline V gene sequence: CDR1 SGHTA, CDR2 FQGNSA. The V and J ends lost 5 bases and 1 base, in that order; junction bases with no gene match: 7. The CDR3 extends over 15 amino acids. The CDR3 here is CASSTGQGSSYEQYF. In DNA form, the CDR3 reads TGTGCCAGCAGCACCGGACAGGGCTCATCCTACGAGCAGTACTTC.

The chain combines TRBV2 with TRBJ1-4, with D tentatively TRBD1 (5 bases). The CDR3 consists of 16 residues. V shed 6 bases and J shed 2 bases, with 16 bases lying between them. Germline assignment: CDR1 SNHLY and CDR2 FYNNEI. The CDR3 here is CASRGLRGRTNEKLFF. The CDR3 DNA reads as TGTGCCAGCAGAGGACTAAGGGGACGGACTAATGAAAAACTGTTTTTT.

As DNA, the CDR3 is TGTGCCAGCAGCTGGATGCGGCTAGCGGGGGAAAGTGAGCAGTTCTTC. Protein sequence: CASSWMRLAGESEQFF. The chain is built from TRBV5-6 and TRBJ2-1; 10 bases fit TRBD2. V shed 3 bases and J 9 bases; nucleotides not matched to a gene: 12. The V gene's germline CDR1 is SGHDT and CDR2 YYEEEE. The CDR3 contains 16 residues.

This clonotype was detected only a few times. The V call is TRBV19, the J call TRBJ2-7; D is possibly TRBD1 (6 bases). The length of the CDR3 is 15 residues. Trimming cost V 7 bases and J 3 bases, with 19 bases left between them. The V gene's germline CDR1 is LNHDA and CDR2 SQIVND (reference sequence). The CDR3: CASTTQGSGNYEQYF. Here the CDR3 DNA reads TGTGCCAGTACCACACAGGGTTCAGGAAACTACGAGCAGTACTTC. Combining the CDR3 with reference TRBV19 and TRBJ2-7 gives the whole variable domain DGGITQSPKYLFRKEGQNVTLSCEQNLNHDAMYWYRQDPGQGLRLIYYSQIVNDFQKGDIAEGYSVSREKKESFPLTVTSAQKNPTAFYLCASTTQGSGNYEQYFGPGTRLTVT.

This clonotype was counted a few times. The V gene is TRBV10-3, the J gene TRBJ1-2; D possibly corresponds to TRBD1 (5 bases). V was clipped by 10 bases and J by 8 bases, with 17 bases between them. CDR3 size: 12 residues. The germline V gene encodes CDR1 ENHRY and CDR2 SYGVKD. As DNA, the CDR3 is TGTGCCACCCAGGTCCCCGGGGGAGGCTACACCTTC. Translating gives CATQVPGGGYTF.

The rearrangement joins TRBV3-1 to TRBJ1-1, with a tentative D call TRBD1 (6 bases). Germline loops: CDR1 LGHDT, CDR2 YNNKEL (reference sequence). The CDR3 extends over 12 amino acids. V lost 4 bases and J 11 bases, leaving 14 bases between the germline ends. CDR3 sequence: CASSPEQGTAFF. The DNA for the CDR3 is TGTGCCAGCAGCCCCGAACAGGGAACGGCTTTCTTT.

This clonotype was detected only once. The chain joins TRBV4-3 to TRBJ2-3, with D perhaps matching TRBD2 (6 bases). This CDR3 has 16 amino acids. Germline CDR1 is LGHNA and CDR2 is YSLEER. Trimming took off 4 bases at V and 5 bases at J, with 19 bases between the two ends. CDR3 sequence: CASSPGGTAFRDTQYF. CDR3 nucleotides: TGCGCCAGCAGCCCGGGCGGGACGGCCTTCCGAGATACGCAGTATTTT.